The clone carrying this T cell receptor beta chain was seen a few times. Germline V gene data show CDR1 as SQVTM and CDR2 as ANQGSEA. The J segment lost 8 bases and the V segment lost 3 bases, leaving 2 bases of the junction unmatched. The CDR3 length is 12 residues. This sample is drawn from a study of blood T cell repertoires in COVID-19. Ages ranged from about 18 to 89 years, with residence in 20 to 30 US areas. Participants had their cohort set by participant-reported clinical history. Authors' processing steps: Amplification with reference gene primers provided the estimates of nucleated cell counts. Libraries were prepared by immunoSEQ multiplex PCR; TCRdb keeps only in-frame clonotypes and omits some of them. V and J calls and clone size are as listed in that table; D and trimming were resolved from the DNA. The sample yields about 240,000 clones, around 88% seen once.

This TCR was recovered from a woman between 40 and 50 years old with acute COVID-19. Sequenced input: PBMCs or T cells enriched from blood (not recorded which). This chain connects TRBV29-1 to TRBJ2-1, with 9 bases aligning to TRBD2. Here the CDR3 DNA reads TGCAGCGTTGAGGGACTAGCAGATGAGCAGTTCTTC. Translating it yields CSVEGLADEQFF.